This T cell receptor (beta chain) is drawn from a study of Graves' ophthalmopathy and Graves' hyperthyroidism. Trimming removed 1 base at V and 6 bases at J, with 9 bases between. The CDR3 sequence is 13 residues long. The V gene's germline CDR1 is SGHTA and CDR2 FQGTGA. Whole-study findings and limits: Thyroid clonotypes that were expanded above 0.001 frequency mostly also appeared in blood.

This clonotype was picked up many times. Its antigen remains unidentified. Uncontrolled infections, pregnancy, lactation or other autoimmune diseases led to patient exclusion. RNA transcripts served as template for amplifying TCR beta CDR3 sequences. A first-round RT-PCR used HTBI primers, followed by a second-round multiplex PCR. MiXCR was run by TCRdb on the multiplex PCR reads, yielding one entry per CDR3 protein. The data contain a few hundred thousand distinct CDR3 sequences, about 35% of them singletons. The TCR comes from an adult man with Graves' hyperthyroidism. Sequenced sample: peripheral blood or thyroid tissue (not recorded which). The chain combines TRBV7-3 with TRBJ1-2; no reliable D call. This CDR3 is CASSLSGPDGYTF. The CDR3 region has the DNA TGTGCCAGCAGCTTAAGTGGGCCAGATGGCTACACCTTC.